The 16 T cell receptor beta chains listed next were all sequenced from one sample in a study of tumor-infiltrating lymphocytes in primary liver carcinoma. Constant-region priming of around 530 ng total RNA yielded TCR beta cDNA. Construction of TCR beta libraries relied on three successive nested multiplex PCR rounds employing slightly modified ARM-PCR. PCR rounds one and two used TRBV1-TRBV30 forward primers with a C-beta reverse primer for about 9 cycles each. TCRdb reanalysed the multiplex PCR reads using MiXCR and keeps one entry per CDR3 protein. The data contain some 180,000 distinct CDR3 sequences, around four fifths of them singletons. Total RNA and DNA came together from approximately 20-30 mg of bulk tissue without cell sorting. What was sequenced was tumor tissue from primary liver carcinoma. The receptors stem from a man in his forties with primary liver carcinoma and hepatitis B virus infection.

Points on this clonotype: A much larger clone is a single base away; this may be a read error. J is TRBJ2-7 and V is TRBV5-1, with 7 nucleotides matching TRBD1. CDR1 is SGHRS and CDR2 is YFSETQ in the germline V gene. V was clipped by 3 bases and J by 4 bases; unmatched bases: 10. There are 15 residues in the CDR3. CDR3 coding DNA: TGCGCCAGCAGCTACATCGACAGGGACCGGTACGAGCAGTACTTC. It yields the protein CASSYIDRDRYEQYF.

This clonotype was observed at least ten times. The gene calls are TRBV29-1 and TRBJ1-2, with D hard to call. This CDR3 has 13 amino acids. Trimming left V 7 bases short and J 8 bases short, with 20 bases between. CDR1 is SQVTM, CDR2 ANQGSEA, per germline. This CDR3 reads CSADVGLVRGYTF. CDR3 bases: TGCAGCGCTGACGTAGGGCTTGTTAGAGGCTACACCTTC. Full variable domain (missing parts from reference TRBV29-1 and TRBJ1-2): SAVISQKPSRDICQRGTSLTIQCQVDSQVTMMFWYRQQPGQSLTLIATANQGSEATYESGFVIDKFPISRPNLTFSTLTVSNMSPEDSSIYLCSADVGLVRGYTFGSGTRLTVV.

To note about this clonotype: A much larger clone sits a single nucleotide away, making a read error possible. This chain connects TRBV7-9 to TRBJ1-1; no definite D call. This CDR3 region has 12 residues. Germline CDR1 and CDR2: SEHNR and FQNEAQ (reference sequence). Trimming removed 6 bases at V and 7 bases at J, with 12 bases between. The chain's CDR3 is CASRCDTNEAFF. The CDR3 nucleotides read TGTGCCAGCAGATGCGACACGAATGAAGCTTTCTTT.

The CDR3 DNA reads as TGTGCTATTTACACCGGGGGAGAAGAGAACACTGAAGCTTTCTTT. Its protein is CAIYTGGEENTEAFF. This chain joins TRBV10-3 and TRBJ1-1, with a weak D call TRBD1 (5 bases). The CDR3 loop spans 15 amino acids. Germline CDR1 ENHRY, CDR2 SYGVKD.

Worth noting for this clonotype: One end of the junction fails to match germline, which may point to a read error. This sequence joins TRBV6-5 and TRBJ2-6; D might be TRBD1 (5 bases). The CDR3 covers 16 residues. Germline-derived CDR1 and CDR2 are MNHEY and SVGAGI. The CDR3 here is CASSYSPTAGANVLSF. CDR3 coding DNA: TGTGCCAGCAGTTACTCCCCAACAGCTGGGGCCAACGTTCTGAGTTTC.

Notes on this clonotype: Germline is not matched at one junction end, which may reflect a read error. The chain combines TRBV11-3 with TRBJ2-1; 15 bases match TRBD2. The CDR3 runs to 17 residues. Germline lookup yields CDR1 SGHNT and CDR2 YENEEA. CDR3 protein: CASSVGLAGGFYNEPFF. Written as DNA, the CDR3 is TGTGCCAGCAGCGTTGGACTAGCGGGAGGGTTCTACAATGAGCCGTTCTTC.

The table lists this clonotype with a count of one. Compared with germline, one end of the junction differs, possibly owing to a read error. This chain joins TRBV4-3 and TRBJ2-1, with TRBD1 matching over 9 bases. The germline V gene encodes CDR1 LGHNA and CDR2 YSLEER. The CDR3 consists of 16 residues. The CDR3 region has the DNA TGCGCCAGCAACCGCTTCTCCGGGACAGGGATGCAAGGGCAGTCCTTC. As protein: CASNRFSGTGMQGQSF.

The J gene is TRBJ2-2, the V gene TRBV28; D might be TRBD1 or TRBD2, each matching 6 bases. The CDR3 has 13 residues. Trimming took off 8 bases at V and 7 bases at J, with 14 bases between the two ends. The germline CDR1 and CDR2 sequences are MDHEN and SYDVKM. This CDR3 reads CASEKGGVGELFF. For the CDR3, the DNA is TGTGCCAGCGAGAAGGGGGGAGTCGGGGAGCTGTTTTTT.

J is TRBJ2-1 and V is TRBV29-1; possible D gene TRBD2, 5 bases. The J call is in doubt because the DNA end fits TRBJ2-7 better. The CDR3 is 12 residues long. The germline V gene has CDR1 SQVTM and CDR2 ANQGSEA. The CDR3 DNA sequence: TGCAGCGTTGAACATGAGGGCAACGAGCAGTACTTC. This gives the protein CSVEHEGNEQYF.

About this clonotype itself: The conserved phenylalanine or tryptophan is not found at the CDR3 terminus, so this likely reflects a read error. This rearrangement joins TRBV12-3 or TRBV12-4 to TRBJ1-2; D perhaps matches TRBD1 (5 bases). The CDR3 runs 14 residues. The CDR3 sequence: CASSPSGTKYGYTL. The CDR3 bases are TGTGCCAGCAGCCCCTCGGGGACTAAGTATGGCTACACCTTA.

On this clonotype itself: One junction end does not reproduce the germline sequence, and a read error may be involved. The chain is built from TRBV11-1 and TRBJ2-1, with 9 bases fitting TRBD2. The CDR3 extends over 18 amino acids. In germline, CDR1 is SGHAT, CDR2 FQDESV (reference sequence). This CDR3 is CASILYHSAGGYYNEQFF. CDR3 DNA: TGTGCCAGCATCTTATACCACTCCGCGGGAGGGTACTACAATGAGCAGTTCTTC.

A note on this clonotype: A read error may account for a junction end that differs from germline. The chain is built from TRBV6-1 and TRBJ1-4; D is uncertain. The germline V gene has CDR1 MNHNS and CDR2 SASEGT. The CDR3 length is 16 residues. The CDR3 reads CASSGAGLSTNENLFF. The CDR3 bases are TGTGCCAGCAGTGGAGCGGGTCTGTCAACTAATGAAAATCTGTTTTTT.

The chain's CDR3 is CASSVKDWNTGELFF. CDR3 DNA sequence: TGTGCCAGCAGCGTCAAGGACTGGAACACCGGGGAGCTGTTTTTT. This chain joins TRBV9 and TRBJ2-2, with a weak D call TRBD2 (5 bases). V gave up 2 bases and J gave up 1 base, with 9 bases separating them. The CDR3 extends over 15 amino acids. Per the germline V gene, CDR1 is SGDLS and CDR2 is YYNGEE.

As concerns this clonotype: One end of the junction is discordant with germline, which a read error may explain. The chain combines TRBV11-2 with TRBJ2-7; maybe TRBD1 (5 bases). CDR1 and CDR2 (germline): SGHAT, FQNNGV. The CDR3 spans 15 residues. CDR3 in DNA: TGTGCCAGCAGCTTACGATGGATAGGGGAAAACAAGCAGTGCTTC. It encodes CASSLRWIGENKQCF.

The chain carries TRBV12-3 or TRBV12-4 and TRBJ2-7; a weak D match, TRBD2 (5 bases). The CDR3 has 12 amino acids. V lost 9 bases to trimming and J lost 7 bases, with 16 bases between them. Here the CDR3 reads CASGEIRGEQYF. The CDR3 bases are TGTGCCAGTGGGGAGATACGGGGAGAGCAGTACTTC.

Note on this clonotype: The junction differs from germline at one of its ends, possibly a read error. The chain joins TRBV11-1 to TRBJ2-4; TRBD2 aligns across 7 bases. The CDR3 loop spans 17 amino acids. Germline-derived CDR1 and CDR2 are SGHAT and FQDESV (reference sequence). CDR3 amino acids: CAISFPGSSGTKNIQCF. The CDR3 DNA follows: TGTGCCATCAGCTTTCCCGGGTCCAGCGGGACCAAAAACATTCAGTGCTTC.